This is a list of T cell receptor beta chains from one sample in a study of T cells in Graves' hyperthyroidism and ophthalmopathy. Using its own MiXCR run on the multiplex PCR reads, TCRdb lists one record per CDR3 protein. The table includes about 260,000 distinct CDR3 sequences, 20% to 25% detected once. Sequenced input: blood. The receptors stem from a man aged 25 to 40 with Graves' ophthalmopathy. Both conserved end residues are part of each CDR3. A D gene is named only where the DNA matches it firmly. Only part of the rows carry a size: once, few, many, or a class if the clone is expanded.

V	J	D	size	DNA	CDR3
TRBV20-1	TRBJ1-1	-	many	TGCAGGGTGGGGAGGGGCAACACTGAAGCTTTCTTT	CRVGRGNTEAFF
TRBV5-1	TRBJ2-5	-	few	TGCGCCAGCAGCTTGGGGACGCCTTCCTCAGAGACCCAGTACTTC	CASSLGTPSSETQYF
TRBV18	TRBJ2-7	-	many	TGTGCCAGCTCCACTGGGGGCAGTAACTACGAGCAGTACTTC	CASSTGGSNYEQYF
TRBV2	TRBJ1-4	TRBD1	many	TGTGCCAGCTTCCTGACGACAGGGGGTAATGAAAAACTGTTTTTT	CASFLTTGGNEKLFF
TRBV6-1	TRBJ2-3	-	-	TGTGCCAGCAGTAAAACCACAGATACGCAGTATTTT	CASSKTTDTQYF
TRBV18	TRBJ2-7	-	-	TGTGCCAGCTCACCACCAATTCAGGTTACCTACGAGCAGTACTTC	CASSPPIQVTYEQYF
TRBV11-1	TRBJ2-1	-	-	TGCGCCAGCAGCCTCTCGTGGTCCAATGAGCAGTTCTTC	CASSLSWSNEQFF
TRBV28	TRBJ2-1	-	many	TGTGCCAGCAGTCCAACGCGAGCCGTCTACAATGAGCAGTTCTTC	CASSPTRAVYNEQFF
TRBV2	TRBJ2-5	-	many	TGTGCCAGCAGAGATGGTAGGGGGGACCAAGAGACCCAGTACTTC	CASRDGRGDQETQYF
TRBV20-1	TRBJ1-2	-	-	TGCAGTGCTAGTACTCCCTATGGCTACACCTTC	CSASTPYGYTF
TRBV27	TRBJ1-2	-	-	TGTGCCAGCAGTTTTAACGGGGAAGGCTACACCTTC	CASSFNGEGYTF
TRBV5-1	TRBJ1-6	-	few	TGCGCCACGTCACAGGGCTTTGATTCACCCCTCCACTTT	CATSQGFDSPLHF
TRBV15	TRBJ2-3	TRBD2	-	TGTGCCACCAGCAGAGATAGGACTAGAGGTACAGATACGCAGTATTTT	CATSRDRTRGTDTQYF
TRBV5-1	TRBJ2-6	TRBD1	few	TGCGCCAGCAGCTTTAGACAGGGTTCTGGGGCCAACGTCCTGACTTTC	CASSFRQGSGANVLTF
TRBV7-3	TRBJ2-2	TRBD2	-	TGTGCCAGCAGCTTAAGAGGTGGACTAGCGGGAGTTGACACCGGGGAGCTGTTTTTT	CASSLRGGLAGVDTGELFF
TRBV10-3	TRBJ1-5	-	many	TGTGCCATCAGTGAGTCGAGGGGGTTCCTAACCAATCAGCCCCAGCATTTT	CAISESRGFLTNQPQHF
TRBV18	TRBJ2-1	-	-	TGTGCCAGCTCATCTTCGGCTATTGAGCAGTTCTTC	CASSSSAIEQFF
TRBV5-1	TRBJ1-1	-	many	TGCGCCAGCAGCTGGTCAGGGGACACTGAAGCTTTCTTT	CASSWSGDTEAFF
TRBV2	TRBJ2-1	-	many	TGTGCCAGCAGACCAGGGTGGGCAGGTGAGCAGTTCTTC	CASRPGWAGEQFF
TRBV20-1	TRBJ2-1	-	few	TGCAGTGCTCCCAAAGCGCTAGGAGTGGACAATGAGCAGTTCTTC	CSAPKALGVDNEQFF
TRBV12-3/TRBV12-4	TRBJ1-2	TRBD1	few	TGTGCCAGCAGTATCGCCGGGACAGGGGGCGCATCCGGCTACACCTTC	CASSIAGTGGASGYTF
TRBV4-1	TRBJ2-3	-	few	TGCGCCAGCGGCCAAGTGTCTAGCGCCCGGGGCGCAGATACGCAGTATTTT	CASGQVSSARGADTQYF
TRBV5-1	TRBJ2-1	-	few	TGCGCCAGCAGCCAAGGGCAGGGTTTAAATAATGAGCAGTTCTTC	CASSQGQGLNNEQFF
TRBV18	TRBJ2-7	-	many	TGTGCCAGCTCACCAGGCCGCTACGAGCAGTACTTC	CASSPGRYEQYF
TRBV20-1	TRBJ2-1	-	few	TGCAGTGCTAGACTAGGGGGCTCCTACAATGAGCAGTTCTTC	CSARLGGSYNEQFF